Here is one TCR beta chain with its context. This clone was counted only a few times. Its antigen has not been determined. There are no base qualities to consult, and no much larger clone falls within one base. TRB sequencing was run on genomic DNA with either the immunoSEQ assay at survey resolution or the hsTCRB kit. As for the authors' bioinformatics: The immunoSEQ software was used for initial read processing, and the LymphoSeq R package was used for repertoire analyses. Clonality was computed as 1 minus normalized Shannon entropy, and a Gini coefficient was also calculated for each TRB dataset. To infer phenotypes in unsorted samples, TRB sequences from sorted subsets of the recipient or donor were mapped onto the unsorted samples of the same recipient. This immuneACCESS table, as held by TCRdb, lists in-frame sequences with V and J called but not all clones. Of the missing ones, under half trace to an unresolved V gene in checked studies; the others have no known cause. From that table come the V and J calls and clone size; the DNA was used to work out D and trimming. For this sample there are about 11,000 clones; approximately 80% appear just once. The ten largest clones add up to approximately 15% of the sample.

The data stem from a study of T cells after posttransplantation cyclophosphamide (dated by TCRdb to 2016 to 2017). With regard to the full study: T cell repertoire reconstitution was tracked by TRB sequencing after myeloablative bone marrow transplantation in which posttransplantation cyclophosphamide was used as GVHD prophylaxis. Because TRA and TRB clonality were tightly correlated in 8 or 9 samples, subsequent TCR analyses were focused on TRB only. Antigen receptor sequencing covered samples from approximately 32 PTCy-treated patients and 16 of their related bone marrow donors. In 3 patients, up to 3 additional blood samples taken between 2 and 5.2 years after transplant also underwent TRB sequencing, as did pretransplant blood from a handful of patients. Public TRB sequences were searched against a database of over 3,500 sequences associated with responses to pathogens, tumor antigens, self-antigens and alloantigens. TRB sequencing was performed on blood from all 35 or so PTCy patients with 1-year posttransplant specimens.

Ends trimmed: V by 3 bases, J by 5 bases; bases unmatched to a gene: 9. The CDR3 contains 15 residues, cysteine and phenylalanine counted. Only the CDR3 portion is preserved as DNA: 45 bases, with reading frame beginning at the first base. Sequences SGHVS (CDR1) and FNYEAQ (CDR2) are obtained from the germline V gene. Study-wide findings and limitations: The TRB repertoires of T cells infiltrating skin or the GI tract showed only limited overlap with the TRB repertoires found in blood. At 1-2 months, donor-recipient similarity was low but rose over the first year, and the later blood repertoires were often dominated by donor CD8+ memory clones. Across roughly 45 patients, recipient CMV seropositivity and CMV reactivation were highly associated with TRB clonality; PTCy diversity was similar to CNI/methotrexate controls.

The treatment or condition tag for this specimen amounts to: high-dose cyclophosphamide on days +3 and +4 as single-agent GVHD prophylaxis. Busulfan and fludarabine conditioning, a related or unrelated marrow graft, and cyclophosphamide on days +3 and +4 were given to PTCy patients. The PTCy-treated patients were enrolled in a prospective multi-institutional clinical trial. Peripheral blood and bone marrow mononuclear cells were isolated by Ficoll-Hypaque density centrifugation and were cryopreserved. The clonotype was recovered from a female patient aged 50-59 years who received an allogeneic stem cell transplant from a related donor, was CMV-positive, and had no GVHD. In patients who had a transplant, some T cells may come from the graft donor. The receptor chain draws on TRBV7-6 and TRBJ2-5; 7 bases in the middle match TRBD2. The specimen comprised PBMCs, sampled roughly 62 months after allogeneic stem cell transplant with posttransplant cyclophosphamide. The sequenced DNA: TGTGCCAGCAGCTTCGGGGGAGGGCCTGGGGAGACCCAGTACTTC. The resulting protein is CASSFGGGPGETQYF.